These 9 T cell receptor beta chains share one sample of origin, sequenced in a study of blood T cells in healthy people across ages (dated by TCRdb to the mid-2010s). The library relied on 5' RACE. TCRdb shows the sequencer as Illumina HiSeq 2500. A second PCR of roughly 7 to 12 cycles was performed with a sample-barcoded 5' primer and a J-beta primer mix. TCRdb trimmed public reads at Q25 via fastp, called clones via MiXCR and kept in-frame beta chains. CDR3 protein sequences are deduplicated, and each keeps its most common genes and DNA. In this sample the table shows 780,000 or so distinct CDR3 sequences, roughly 56% of which occur a single time. The ten biggest clones cover more than 25% of the sample. The material sequenced was blood. The source is a man aged 35-49 years in good health.

The chain links TRBV7-2 to TRBJ2-5; TRBD1 agrees at 10 bases. CDR1 and CDR2 (germline): SGHTA, FQGNSA. Losses at the gene ends were 1 base for V and 0 bases for J; bases not matched to a gene: 2. The CDR3 is 16 residues long. The CDR3 loop reads CASSLDGTGDQETQYF. CDR3 nucleotides: TGTGCCAGCAGCTTAGACGGGACAGGGGACCAAGAGACCCAGTACTTC.

This clonotype is a singleton in its sample. The gene calls are TRBV6-1 and TRBJ2-1, with D possibly being TRBD1 (5 bases). Trimming shortened V by 4 bases and J by 6 bases, and 16 bases separated the two germline ends. CDR3 length: 15 residues. The germline V gene has CDR1 MNHNS and CDR2 SASEGT. CDR3 loop: CASSGGPGRSNEQFF. DNA for the CDR3: TGTGCCAGCAGTGGGGGCCCGGGCAGATCCAATGAGCAGTTCTTC.

As regards this clonotype: Sequence at one end of the junction differs from germline and may be a read error. This chain joins TRBV7-9 and TRBJ1-2, with D hard to call. CDR1 and CDR2 from the germline V gene are SEHNR and FQNEAQ (reference sequence). This CDR3 is 9 amino acids long. The CDR3 protein is CATHPGHTF. CDR3 DNA sequence: TGTGCCACTCACCCTGGCCACACCTTC. Combining the CDR3 with reference TRBV7-9 and TRBJ1-2 gives the whole variable domain DTGVSQNPRHKITKRGQNVTFRCDPISEHNRLYWYRQTLGQGPEFLTYFQNEAQLEKSRLLSDRFSAERPKGSFSTLEIQRTEQGDSAMYLCATHPGHTFGSGTRLTVV.

Points on this clonotype: A single base separates this from a much larger clone, so it may be a read error. This rearrangement joins TRBV3-1 to TRBJ2-4, with D possibly matching TRBD2 (5 bases). Matching the DNA end better, TRBJ2-7 makes the J call doubtful. Germline lookup yields CDR1 LGHDT and CDR2 YNNKEL (reference sequence). This CDR3 contains 14 residues. The CDR3 sequence is CASSPQFGRGEQYF. CDR3 in DNA: TGTGCCAGCAGCCCACAATTCGGACGGGGCGAGCAGTACTTC.

V is TRBV5-1 and J is TRBJ2-7; 8 nucleotides align to TRBD1. CDR1 is SGHRS and CDR2 is YFSETQ in the germline V gene. V gave up 4 bases and J gave up 3 bases; unmatched junction bases: 3. The CDR3 extends over 13 amino acids. The CDR3 DNA follows: TGCGCCAGCAGCCGGGGACAGGTCTACGAGCAGTACTTC. It encodes CASSRGQVYEQYF.

The chain couples TRBV12-3 or TRBV12-4 to TRBJ1-6; tentatively, D is TRBD1 (6 bases). This CDR3 region has 17 residues. Trimming pared 11 bases from V and 2 bases from J, leaving 22 bases between. CDR3 residues: CAGRPGGAGPYNSPLHF. The CDR3 DNA is TGTGCCGGCCGCCCGGGGGGCGCAGGACCCTATAATTCACCCCTCCACTTT.

The V gene is TRBV28, the J gene TRBJ2-5, with D tentatively TRBD1 (6 bases). The CDR3 loop spans 13 amino acids. The germline gives CDR1 MDHEN, CDR2 SYDVKM. Deletions cut 5 bases from V and 5 bases from J, with 12 bases between. The CDR3 bases are TGTGCCAGCAGTAATCTGGGGGCGGAGACCCAGTACTTC. It yields the protein CASSNLGAETQYF.

This rearrangement joins TRBV7-3 to TRBJ2-3; D is perhaps TRBD2 (7 bases). The germline gives CDR1 SGHTA, CDR2 FQGTGA. The CDR3 is made up of 15 amino acids. With 4 bases removed from V and 3 bases from J, the gap between germline ends came to 14 bases. The CDR3 reads CASSWAGEGTDTQYF. Here the CDR3 DNA reads TGTGCCAGCAGCTGGGCAGGGGAGGGAACAGATACGCAGTATTTT.

The chain employs TRBV5-1 and TRBJ2-5, with 8 positions matching TRBD1. The CDR3 runs to 14 residues. The junction had 6 bases not matched to a gene; V was cut back by 4 bases and J by 4 bases. CDR1 and CDR2 from the germline V gene are SGHRS and YFSETQ. For the CDR3, the DNA is TGCGCCAGCAGCCCAGGGGGCAGCGGAGAGACCCAGTACTTC. Its protein is CASSPGGSGETQYF.